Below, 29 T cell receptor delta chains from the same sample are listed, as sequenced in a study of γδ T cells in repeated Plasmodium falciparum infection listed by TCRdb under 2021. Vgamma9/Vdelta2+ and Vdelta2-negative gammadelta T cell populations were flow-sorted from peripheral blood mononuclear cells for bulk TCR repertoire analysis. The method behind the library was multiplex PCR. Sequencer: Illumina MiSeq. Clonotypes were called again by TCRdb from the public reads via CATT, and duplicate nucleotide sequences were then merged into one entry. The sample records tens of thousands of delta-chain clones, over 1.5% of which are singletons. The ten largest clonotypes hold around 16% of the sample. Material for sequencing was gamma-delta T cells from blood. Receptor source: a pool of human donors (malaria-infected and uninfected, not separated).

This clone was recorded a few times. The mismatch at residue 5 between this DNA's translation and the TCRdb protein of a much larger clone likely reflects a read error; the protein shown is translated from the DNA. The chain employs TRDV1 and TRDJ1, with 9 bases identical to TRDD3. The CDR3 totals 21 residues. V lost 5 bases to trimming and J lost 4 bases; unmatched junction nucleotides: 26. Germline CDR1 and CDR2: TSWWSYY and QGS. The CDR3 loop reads CALGKGTLRPARWGISDKLIF. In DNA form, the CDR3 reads TGTGCTCTTGGGAAGGGAACCCTTCGCCCTGCTAGGTGGGGGATAAGCGATAAACTCATCTTT.

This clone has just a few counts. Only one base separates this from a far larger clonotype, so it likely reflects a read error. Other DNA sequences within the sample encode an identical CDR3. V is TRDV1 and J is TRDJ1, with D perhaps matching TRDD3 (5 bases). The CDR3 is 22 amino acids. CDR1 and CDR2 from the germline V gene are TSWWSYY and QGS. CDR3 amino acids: CALGELYRAALFSLTLKDKLIF. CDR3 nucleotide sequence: TGTGCCCTTGGGGAACTCTACCGAGCGGCGTTGTTCTCCTTAACCCTTAAGGATAAACTCATCTTT.

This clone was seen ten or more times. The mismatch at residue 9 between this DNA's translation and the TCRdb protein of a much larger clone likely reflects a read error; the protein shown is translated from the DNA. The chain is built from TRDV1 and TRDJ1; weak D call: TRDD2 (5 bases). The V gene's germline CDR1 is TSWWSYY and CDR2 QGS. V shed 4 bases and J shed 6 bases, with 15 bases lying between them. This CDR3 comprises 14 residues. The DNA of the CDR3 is TGTGCTCTTGGGGTCCCTTCGTGGGCCTATAAACTCATCTTT. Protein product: CALGVPSWAYKLIF.

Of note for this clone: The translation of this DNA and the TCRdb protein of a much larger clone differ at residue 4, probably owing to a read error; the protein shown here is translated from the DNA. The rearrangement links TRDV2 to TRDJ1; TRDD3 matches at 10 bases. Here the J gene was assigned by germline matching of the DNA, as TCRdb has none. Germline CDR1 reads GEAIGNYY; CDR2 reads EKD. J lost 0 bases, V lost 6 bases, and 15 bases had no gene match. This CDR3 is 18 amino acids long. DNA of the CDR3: TGTGCCTGTTACCATTCTTCACTGGGGGATCCGTACACCGATAAACTCATCTTT. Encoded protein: CACYHSSLGDPYTDKLIF.

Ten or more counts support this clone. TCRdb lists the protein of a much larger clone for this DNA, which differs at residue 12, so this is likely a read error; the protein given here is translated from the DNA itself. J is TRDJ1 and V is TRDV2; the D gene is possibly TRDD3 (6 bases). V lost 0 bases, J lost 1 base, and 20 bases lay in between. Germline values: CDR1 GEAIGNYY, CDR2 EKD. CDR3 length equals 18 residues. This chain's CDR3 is CACDTVRGTQLFTDKLIF. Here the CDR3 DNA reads TGTGCCTGTGACACCGTCCGGGGGACCCAATTGTTCACCGATAAACTCATCTTT.

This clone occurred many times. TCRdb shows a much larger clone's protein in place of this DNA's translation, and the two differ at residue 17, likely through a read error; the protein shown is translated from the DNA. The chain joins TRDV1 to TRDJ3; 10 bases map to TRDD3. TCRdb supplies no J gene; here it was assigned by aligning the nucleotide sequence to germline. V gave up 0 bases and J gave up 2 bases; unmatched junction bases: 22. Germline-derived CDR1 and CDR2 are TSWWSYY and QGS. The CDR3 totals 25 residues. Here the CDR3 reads CALGELVFPHWYWGIVPWDTRQMFF. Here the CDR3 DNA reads TGTGCTCTTGGGGAACTAGTCTTCCCCCATTGGTACTGGGGGATCGTCCCCTGGGACACCCGACAGATGTTTTTC.

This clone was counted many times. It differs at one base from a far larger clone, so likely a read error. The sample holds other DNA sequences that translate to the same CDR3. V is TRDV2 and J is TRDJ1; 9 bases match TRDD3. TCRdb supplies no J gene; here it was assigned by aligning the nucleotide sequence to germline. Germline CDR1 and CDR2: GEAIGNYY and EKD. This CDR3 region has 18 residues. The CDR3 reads CACDTLPTGGEYTDKLIF. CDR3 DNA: TGCGCCTGTGACACGCTCCCTACTGGGGGAGAGTACACCGATAAACTCATCTTT.

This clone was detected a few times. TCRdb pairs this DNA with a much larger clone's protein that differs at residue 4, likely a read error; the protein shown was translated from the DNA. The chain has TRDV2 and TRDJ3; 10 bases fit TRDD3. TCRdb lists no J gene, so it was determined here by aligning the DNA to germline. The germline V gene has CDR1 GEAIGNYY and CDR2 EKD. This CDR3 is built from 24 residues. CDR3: CACNTIDSRTGGSGPSWDTRQMFF. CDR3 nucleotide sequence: TGTGCCTGTAACACCATCGATTCCCGTACTGGGGGATCAGGGCCTTCCTGGGACACCCGACAGATGTTTTTC.

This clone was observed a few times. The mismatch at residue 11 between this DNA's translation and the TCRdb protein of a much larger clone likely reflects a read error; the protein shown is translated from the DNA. This chain's CDR3 is CACDTRPSYVPGASYTDKLIF. The DNA of the CDR3 is TGTGCCTGTGACACCCGGCCTTCGTACGTACCGGGGGCCTCGTACACCGATAAACTCATCTTT. The V and J genes are TRDV2 and TRDJ1; D may correspond to TRDD2 or TRDD3 (5 bases each). As TCRdb names no J gene, one was assigned here on the basis of a DNA match to germline. CDR3 length: 21 amino acids. Germline CDR1 GEAIGNYY, CDR2 EKD. Trimming took 0 bases from V and 0 from J, leaving 28 bases between them.

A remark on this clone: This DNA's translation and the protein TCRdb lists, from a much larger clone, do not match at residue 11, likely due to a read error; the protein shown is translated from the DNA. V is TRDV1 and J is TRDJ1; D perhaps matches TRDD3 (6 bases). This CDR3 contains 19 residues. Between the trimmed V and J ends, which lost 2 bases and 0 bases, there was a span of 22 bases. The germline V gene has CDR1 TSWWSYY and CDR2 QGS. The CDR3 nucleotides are TGTGCTCTTGGGGAAGGCGCTGGGGCCCGGAAAGGGTACACCGATAAACTCATCTTT. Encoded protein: CALGEGAGARKGYTDKLIF.

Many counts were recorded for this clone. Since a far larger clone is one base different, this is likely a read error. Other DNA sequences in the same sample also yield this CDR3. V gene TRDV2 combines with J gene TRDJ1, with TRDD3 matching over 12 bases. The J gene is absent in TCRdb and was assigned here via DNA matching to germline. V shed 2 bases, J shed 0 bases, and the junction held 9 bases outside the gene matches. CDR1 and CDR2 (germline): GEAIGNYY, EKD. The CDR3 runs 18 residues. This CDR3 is CACDSRHWGIPYTDKLIF. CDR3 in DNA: TGTGCCTGTGACAGTAGGCACTGGGGGATACCCTACACCGATAAACTCATCTTT.

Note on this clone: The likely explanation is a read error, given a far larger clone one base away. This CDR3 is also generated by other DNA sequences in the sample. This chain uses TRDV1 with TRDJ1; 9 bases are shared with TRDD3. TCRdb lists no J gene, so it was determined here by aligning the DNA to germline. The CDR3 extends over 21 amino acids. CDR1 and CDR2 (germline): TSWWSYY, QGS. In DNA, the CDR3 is TGTGCCCTTGGGCTCCCGTTTCTACCGGCAGGTCTGGGGGATCGCAATCGGGGACTCATCTTT. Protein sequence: CALGLPFLPAGLGDRNRGLIF.

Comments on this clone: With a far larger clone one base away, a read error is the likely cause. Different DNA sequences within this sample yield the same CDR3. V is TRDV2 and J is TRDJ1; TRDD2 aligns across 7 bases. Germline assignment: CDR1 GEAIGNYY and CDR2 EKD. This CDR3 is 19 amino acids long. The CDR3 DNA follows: TGTGCCTGTGATAATCCCGCCTTCCTTGACTGCGGGTACACCGATAAGCTCATCTTT. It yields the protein CACDNPAFLDCGYTDKLIF.

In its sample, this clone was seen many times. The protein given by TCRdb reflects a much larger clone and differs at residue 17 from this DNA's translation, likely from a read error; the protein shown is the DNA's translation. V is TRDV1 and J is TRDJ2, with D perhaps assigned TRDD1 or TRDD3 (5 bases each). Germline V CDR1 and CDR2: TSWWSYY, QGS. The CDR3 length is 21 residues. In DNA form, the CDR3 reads TGTGCTCTTGGGGAAGAGTCGTACCATGAAATGGGCAAAGGGGAGACAGAACAACTCTTCTTT. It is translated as CALGEESYHEMGKGETEQLFF.

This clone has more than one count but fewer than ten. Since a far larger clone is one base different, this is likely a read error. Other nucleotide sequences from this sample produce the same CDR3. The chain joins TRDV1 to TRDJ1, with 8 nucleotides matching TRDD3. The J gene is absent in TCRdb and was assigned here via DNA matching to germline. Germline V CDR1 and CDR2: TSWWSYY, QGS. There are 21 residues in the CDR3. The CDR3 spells CALGKLGYLERGDIVPDKLIF. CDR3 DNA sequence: TGTGCCCTTGGGAAGCTTGGATATTTAGAGAGGGGGGATATTGTGCCCGATAAACTCATCTTT.

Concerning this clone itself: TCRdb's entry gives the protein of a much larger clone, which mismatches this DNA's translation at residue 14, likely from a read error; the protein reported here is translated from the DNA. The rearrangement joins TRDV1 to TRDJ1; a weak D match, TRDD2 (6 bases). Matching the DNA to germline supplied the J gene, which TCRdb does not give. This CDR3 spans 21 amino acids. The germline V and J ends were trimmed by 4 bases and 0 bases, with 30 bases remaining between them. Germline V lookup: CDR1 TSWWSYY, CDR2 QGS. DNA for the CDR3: TGTGCTCTTGGGGCCCCGGGGAACCTTCCGTATATGGGAGCGTACACCGATAAACTCATCTTT. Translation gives CALGAPGNLPYMGAYTDKLIF.

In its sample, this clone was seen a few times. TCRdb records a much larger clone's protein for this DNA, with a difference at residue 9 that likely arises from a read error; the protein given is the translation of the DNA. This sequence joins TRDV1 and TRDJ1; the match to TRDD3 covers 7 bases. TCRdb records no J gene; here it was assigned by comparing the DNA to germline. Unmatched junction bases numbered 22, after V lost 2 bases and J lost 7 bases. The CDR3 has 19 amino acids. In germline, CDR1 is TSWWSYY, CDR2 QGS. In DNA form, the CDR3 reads TGTGCTCTTGGGGAAGAAGTCCTATGGGCCTGGGGGCTTGAAGTTAAACTCATCTTT. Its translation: CALGEEVLWAWGLEVKLIF.

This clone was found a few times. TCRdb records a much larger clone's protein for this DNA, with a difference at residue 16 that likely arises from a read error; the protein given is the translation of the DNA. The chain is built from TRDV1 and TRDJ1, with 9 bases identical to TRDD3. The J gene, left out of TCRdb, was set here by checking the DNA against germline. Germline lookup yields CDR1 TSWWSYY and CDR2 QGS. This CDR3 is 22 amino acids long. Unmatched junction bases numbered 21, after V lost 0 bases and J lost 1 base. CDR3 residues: CALGELSLPRRVWGIGTDKLIF. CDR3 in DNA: TGTGCTCTTGGGGAACTCTCCCTCCCCAGAAGGGTCTGGGGGATCGGCACCGATAAACTCATCTTT.

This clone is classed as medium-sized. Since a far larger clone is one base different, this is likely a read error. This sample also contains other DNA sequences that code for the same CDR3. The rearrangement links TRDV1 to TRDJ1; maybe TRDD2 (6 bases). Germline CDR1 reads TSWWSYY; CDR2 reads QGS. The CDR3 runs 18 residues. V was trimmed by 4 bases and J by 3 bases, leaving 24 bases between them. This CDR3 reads CALGGLVLPVAGPDKLIF. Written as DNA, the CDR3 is TGTGCTCTTGGGGGATTAGTCCTACCCGTTGCGGGACCCGATAAACTCATCTTT.

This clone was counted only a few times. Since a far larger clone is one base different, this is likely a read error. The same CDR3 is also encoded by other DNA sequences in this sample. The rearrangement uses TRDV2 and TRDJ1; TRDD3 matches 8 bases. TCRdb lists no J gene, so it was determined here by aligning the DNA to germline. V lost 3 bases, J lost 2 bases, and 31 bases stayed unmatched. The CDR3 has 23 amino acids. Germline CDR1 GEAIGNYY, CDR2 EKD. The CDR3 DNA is TGTGCCTGTGACTCTGAGGGGGATAAAAGAGAGGTTCTGGGATCTAGTCGTACCGATAAACTCATCTTT. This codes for CACDSEGDKREVLGSSRTDKLIF.

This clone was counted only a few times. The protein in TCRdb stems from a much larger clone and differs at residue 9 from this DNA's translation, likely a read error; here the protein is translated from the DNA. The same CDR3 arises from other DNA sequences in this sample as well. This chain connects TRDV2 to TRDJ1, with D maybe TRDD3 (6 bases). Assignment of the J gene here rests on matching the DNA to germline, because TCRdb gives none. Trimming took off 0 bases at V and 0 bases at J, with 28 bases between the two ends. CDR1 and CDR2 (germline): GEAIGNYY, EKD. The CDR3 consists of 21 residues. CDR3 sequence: CACDTVTGRYAERKDTDKLIF. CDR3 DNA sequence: TGTGCCTGTGACACCGTTACTGGGCGATACGCCGAGCGGAAGGACACCGATAAACTCATCTTT.

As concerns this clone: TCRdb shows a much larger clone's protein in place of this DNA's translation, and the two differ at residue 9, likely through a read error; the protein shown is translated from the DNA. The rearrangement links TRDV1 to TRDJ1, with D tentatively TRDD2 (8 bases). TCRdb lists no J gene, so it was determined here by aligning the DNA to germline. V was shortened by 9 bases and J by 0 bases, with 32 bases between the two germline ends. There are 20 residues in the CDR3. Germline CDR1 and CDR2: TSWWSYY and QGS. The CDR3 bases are TGTGCTCTCATTCTTCCTACCGGTGGCTGGGGGTTTTACTACACCGATAAACTCATCTTT. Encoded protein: CALILPTGGWGFYYTDKLIF.

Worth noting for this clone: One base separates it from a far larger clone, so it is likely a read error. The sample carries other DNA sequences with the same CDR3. The DNA of the CDR3 is TGTGCTCTTGGGGAACGGGTTATCCTACGCCCCTCAGGGTTTTACACTGATAAACTCATCTTT. Protein product: CALGERVILRPSGFYTDKLIF. The J gene is TRDJ1, the V gene TRDV1, with D possibly matching TRDD2 (6 bases). The CDR3 extends over 21 amino acids. CDR1 TSWWSYY and CDR2 QGS come from the germline V gene.

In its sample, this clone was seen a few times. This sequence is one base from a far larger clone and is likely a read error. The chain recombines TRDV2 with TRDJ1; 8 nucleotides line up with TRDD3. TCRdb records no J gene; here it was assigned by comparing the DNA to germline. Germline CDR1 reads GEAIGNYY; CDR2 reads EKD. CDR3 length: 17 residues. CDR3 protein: CACDRGYWGYLTDKLIF. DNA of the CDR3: TGTGCCTGCGACAGGGGGTACTGGGGGTACCTCACCGATAAACTCATCTTT.

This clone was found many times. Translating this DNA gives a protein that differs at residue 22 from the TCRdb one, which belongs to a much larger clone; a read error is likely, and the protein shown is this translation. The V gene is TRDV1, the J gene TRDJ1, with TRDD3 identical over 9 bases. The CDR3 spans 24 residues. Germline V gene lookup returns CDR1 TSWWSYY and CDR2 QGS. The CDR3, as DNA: TGTGCTCTTGGGGGATACACTCCCTTACCGGAGGTCTTTTACTGGGGGACTTCCACCGATAAACCCATCTTT. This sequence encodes CALGGYTPLPEVFYWGTSTDKPIF.

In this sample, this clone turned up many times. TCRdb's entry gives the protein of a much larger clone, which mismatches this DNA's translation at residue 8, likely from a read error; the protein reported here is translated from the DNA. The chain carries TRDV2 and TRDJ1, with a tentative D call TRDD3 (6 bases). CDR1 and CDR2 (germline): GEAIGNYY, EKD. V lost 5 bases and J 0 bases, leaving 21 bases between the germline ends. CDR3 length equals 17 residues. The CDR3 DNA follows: TGTGCCTGTGGATTACTGGGCCCGTCGGAGGACACCGATAAACTCATCTTT. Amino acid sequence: CACGLLGPSEDTDKLIF.

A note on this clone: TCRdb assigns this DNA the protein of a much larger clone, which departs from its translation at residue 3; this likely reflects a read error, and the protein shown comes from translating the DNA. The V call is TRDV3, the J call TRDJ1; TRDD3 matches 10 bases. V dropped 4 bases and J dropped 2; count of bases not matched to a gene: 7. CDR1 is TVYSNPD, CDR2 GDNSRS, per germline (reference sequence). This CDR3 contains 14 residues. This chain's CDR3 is CASTGGYGTDKLIF. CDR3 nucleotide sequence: TGTGCCTCTACCGGGGGATACGGAACCGATAAACTCATCTTT.

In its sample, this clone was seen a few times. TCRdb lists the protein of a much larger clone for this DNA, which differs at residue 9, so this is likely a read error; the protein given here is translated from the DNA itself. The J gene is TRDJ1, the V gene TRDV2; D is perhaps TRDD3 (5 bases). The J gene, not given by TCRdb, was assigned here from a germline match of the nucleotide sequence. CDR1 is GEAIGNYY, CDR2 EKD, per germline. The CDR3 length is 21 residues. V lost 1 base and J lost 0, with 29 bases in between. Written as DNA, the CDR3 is TGTGCCTGTGACACATATCGGGAAGGAGAGGATATCCGGGGGTACACCGATAAACTCATCTTT. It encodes CACDTYREGEDIRGYTDKLIF.

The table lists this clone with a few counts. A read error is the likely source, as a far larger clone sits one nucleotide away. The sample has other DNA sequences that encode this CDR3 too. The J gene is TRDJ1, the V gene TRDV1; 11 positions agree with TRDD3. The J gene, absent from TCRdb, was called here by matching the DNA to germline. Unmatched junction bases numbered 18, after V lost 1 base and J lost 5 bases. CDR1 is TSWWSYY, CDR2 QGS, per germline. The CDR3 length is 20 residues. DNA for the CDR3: TGTGCTCTTGGGGAACCCTACCCAAACCTCTATTGGGGGATACGAGATAAACTCATCTTT. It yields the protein CALGEPYPNLYWGIRDKLIF.